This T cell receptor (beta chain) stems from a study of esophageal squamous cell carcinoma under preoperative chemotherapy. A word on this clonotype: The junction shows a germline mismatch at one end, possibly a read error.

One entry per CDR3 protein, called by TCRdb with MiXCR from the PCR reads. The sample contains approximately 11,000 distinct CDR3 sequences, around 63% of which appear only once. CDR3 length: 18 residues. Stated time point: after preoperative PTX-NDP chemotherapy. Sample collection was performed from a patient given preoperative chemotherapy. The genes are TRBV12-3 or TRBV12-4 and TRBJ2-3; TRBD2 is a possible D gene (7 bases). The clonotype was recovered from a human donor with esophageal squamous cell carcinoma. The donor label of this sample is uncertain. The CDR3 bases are TGTGCCAGCAGTACCCGCGACGGGGGGCTGCTGGCCACAAACACGCAGTATTTC. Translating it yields CASSTRDGGLLATNTQYF.